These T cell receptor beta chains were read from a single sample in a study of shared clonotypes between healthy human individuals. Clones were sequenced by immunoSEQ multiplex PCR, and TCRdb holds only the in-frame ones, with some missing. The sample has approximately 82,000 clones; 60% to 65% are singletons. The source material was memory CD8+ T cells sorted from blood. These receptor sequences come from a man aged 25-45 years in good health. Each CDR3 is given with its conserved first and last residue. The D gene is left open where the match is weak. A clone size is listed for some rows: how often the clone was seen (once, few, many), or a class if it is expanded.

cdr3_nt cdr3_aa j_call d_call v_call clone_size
TGCAGCGTTCAGGGCGGTCAATCCTACGAGCAGTACTTC CSVQGGQSYEQYF TRBJ2-7 - TRBV29-1 -
TGTGCCAGCAGTTTAGGCTCTGGTGAGCAGTTCTTC CASSLGSGEQFF TRBJ2-1 - TRBV28 -
TGTGCCAGCAGCTTAGGACTTTCCGGGGAGCTGTTTTTT CASSLGLSGELFF TRBJ2-2 - TRBV7-2 -
TGTGCCAGCAGCCGACTTCTTGTCGAGCAGTACTTC CASSRLLVEQYF TRBJ2-7 - TRBV7-2 few
TGTGCCAGCAGTGACGCTTTTCGATGGCGAGGCTCCTACGAGCAGTACTTC CASSDAFRWRGSYEQYF TRBJ2-7 - TRBV6-1 -
TGTGCCAGCAGCGGGATTAGCACAGATACGCAGTATTTT CASSGISTDTQYF TRBJ2-3 - TRBV9 -
TGCAGCGTTGTAGGACTAGCGGGAGTATTCGAGCAGTACTTC CSVVGLAGVFEQYF TRBJ2-7 TRBD2 TRBV29-1 -
TGTGCCAGCAGTTACTCGACAGGGTTCGCCGGGGAGCTGTTTTTT CASSYSTGFAGELFF TRBJ2-2 TRBD1 TRBV6-5 once
TGTGCCAGTAGTATAAGGACAGGGGGCGTCCAGCCCCAGCATTTT CASSIRTGGVQPQHF TRBJ1-5 TRBD1 TRBV19 many
TGTGCCAGCAGCTTAGCGGGTTGGTCCTACGAGCAGTACTTC CASSLAGWSYEQYF TRBJ2-7 TRBD2 TRBV7-1 -
TGCGCCAGCAGCCCGGGACGGGAAGAAGCTTTCTTT CASSPGREEAFF TRBJ1-1 - TRBV5-1 -
TGTGCCAGCAGCTTGCGTTTTGGTGGTTCGTACTCTGGAAACACCATATATTTT CASSLRFGGSYSGNTIYF TRBJ1-3 - TRBV5-4 -
TGTGCTAGCAGCTTGTCCACAGGGGGTACAGATACGCAGTATTTT CASSLSTGGTDTQYF TRBJ2-3 TRBD1 TRBV7-7 -
TGTGCCATCAGTGAGTCGGGGAATCAAGATACGCAGTATTTT CAISESGNQDTQYF TRBJ2-3 - TRBV10-3 -
TGCGCCAGCCGCGCTCCCACCGGGGAGCTGTTTTTT CASRAPTGELFF TRBJ2-2 - TRBV10-1 few
TGTGCCAGTAGTATAGCCCACCGGGACGTCAACACCGGGGAGCTGTTTTTT CASSIAHRDVNTGELFF TRBJ2-2 - TRBV19 -
TGTGCCAGCAGCTTAGGATCGGGACTAGGTTCCCATGAGCAGTTCTTC CASSLGSGLGSHEQFF TRBJ2-1 TRBD2 TRBV7-8 -
TGTGCCAGCAGTTCCGGGACAGGGGGCTATGAGCAGTTCTTC CASSSGTGGYEQFF TRBJ2-1 TRBD1 TRBV6-5 many
TGTGCCAGCAGGGATGGGCGGGACTCTAACACCGGGGAGCTGTTTTTT CASRDGRDSNTGELFF TRBJ2-2 - TRBV2 -
TGCAGCGTGATTGGTGCTCGGGCCGATGAGCAGTACTTC CSVIGARADEQYF TRBJ2-7 - TRBV29-1 -
TGCGCCAGCAGTGATCTCGGTCGTGTTCCTTTTTTTCAGTACTTC CASSDLGRVPFFQYF TRBJ2-5 - TRBV10-2 once
TGCAGCGTCCACGATTGGGACTATGGCTACACCTTC CSVHDWDYGYTF TRBJ1-2 - TRBV29-1 -
TGTGCCAGCAGCTTCCTGGCTAATTGGGGGAATGAGCAGTTCTTC CASSFLANWGNEQFF TRBJ2-1 - TRBV5-6 -
TGTGCCAGCAGCTCCGATAGGGACAGCCGATACTACGAGCAGTACTTC CASSSDRDSRYYEQYF TRBJ2-7 TRBD1 TRBV7-9 -
TGCAGCGTTACAGACACAGATACGCAGTATTTT CSVTDTDTQYF TRBJ2-3 - TRBV29-1 -
TGTGCCGGGAGCTCGACAGGATTACACAATGAGCAGTTCTTC CAGSSTGLHNEQFF TRBJ2-1 - TRBV25-1 many
TGTGCCAGCAGACCAGGGTGGGGGTTCTCCGGGGAGCTGTTTTTT CASRPGWGFSGELFF TRBJ2-2 - TRBV7-9 -
TGTGCCATCAGTGACGACAGCCCCCTCCAGCATTTT CAISDDSPLQHF TRBJ1-5 - TRBV10-3 -
TGTGCCAGCAGCCCCGGACTAGCGGAGACCACCTACGAGCAGTACTTC CASSPGLAETTYEQYF TRBJ2-7 TRBD2 TRBV7-6 once
TGCGCCAGCAGCCAAGATCGGGGGCCCGGTCAGCCCCAGCATTTT CASSQDRGPGQPQHF TRBJ1-5 - TRBV4-3 -
TGTGCCAGTAGTATTGCCGGGGGGCTAGCGAAAGAGACCCAGTACTTC CASSIAGGLAKETQYF TRBJ2-5 - TRBV19 once
TGCGCGAGTGGGGGTAGGTCCTACGAGCAGTACTTC CASGGRSYEQYF TRBJ2-7 - TRBV28 -
TGTGCCAGCAGCCCAACAGCGGGAGGCTCCTACGAGCAGTACTTC CASSPTAGGSYEQYF TRBJ2-7 TRBD2 TRBV9 -
TGCGCCAGCAGCAAGGGACAGGGTCCCCAGTACGAGCAGTACTTC CASSKGQGPQYEQYF TRBJ2-7 TRBD1 TRBV5-1 -
TGTGCCAGCAGTGAACGGGGGGCTGGGGCCAACGTCCTGACTTTC CASSERGAGANVLTF TRBJ2-6 TRBD2 TRBV6-1 many
TGTGCCAGCAGCTTCCGGGACCTGACGGTGCGGGTGGAGTTCTTC CASSFRDLTVRVEFF TRBJ2-1 - TRBV5-6 -
TGTGCCAGCAGCCCGACCGGGACCCCCACAGATACGCAGTATTTT CASSPTGTPTDTQYF TRBJ2-3 - TRBV7-9 few
TGTGCCAGCAGCTTAGCGGGGAAGAGTGAAGCTTTCTTT CASSLAGKSEAFF TRBJ1-1 - TRBV11-1 -
TGCGCCAGCAGCCCCACGGAAGGGGGCGGCTATGGCTACACCTTC CASSPTEGGGYGYTF TRBJ1-2 TRBD1 TRBV4-1 once
TGTGCCACCAGCAGAGATCGGTTAGCGGGAGTCGTTGAGCAGTTCTTC CATSRDRLAGVVEQFF TRBJ2-1 TRBD2 TRBV15 -
TGCGCCAGCAGTGATCCCCGGGACCCCCAAAGGAATACGCAGTATTTT CASSDPRDPQRNTQYF TRBJ2-3 - TRBV10-1 once
TGCGCCAGCAGCTTCCTTACTAGCGGGAGGCTTCATGAGCAGTTCTTC CASSFLTSGRLHEQFF TRBJ2-1 TRBD2 TRBV5-1 -
TGTGCCAGCAGCGCAAGGACAGGGGGGGTAGCCAAAAACATTCAGTACTTC CASSARTGGVAKNIQYF TRBJ2-4 TRBD1 TRBV11-2 -
TGTGCCAGCAGTGAACCCTACACAGATACGCAGTATTTT CASSEPYTDTQYF TRBJ2-3 - TRBV6-1 -
TGTGCCAGCAGCTCGCCCCCCCCCGACAGGGAAGGATTAAGATCCTACGAGCAGTACTTC CASSSPPPDREGLRSYEQYF TRBJ2-7 TRBD1 TRBV7-6 -
TGTGCCATCAGTGAGTCTCCGGCGGAGGGCCGTTTCCGCTATGGCTACACCTTC CAISESPAEGRFRYGYTF TRBJ1-2 - TRBV10-3 -
TGCGCCAGCAGCCAAGATTTTGGGAGGGTCACTGAAGCTTTCTTT CASSQDFGRVTEAFF TRBJ1-1 - TRBV4-1 -
TGTGCCATCAGTGGGACAGCTGGAAACACCATATATTTT CAISGTAGNTIYF TRBJ1-3 - TRBV10-3 -
TGTGCCAGCACCTTATCGACAGGGGGGTCCTACGAGCAGTACTTC CASTLSTGGSYEQYF TRBJ2-7 TRBD1 TRBV27 -
TGCGCCAGCAGGGACGGAGGATATGGCTACACCTTC CASRDGGYGYTF TRBJ1-2 - TRBV10-2 few